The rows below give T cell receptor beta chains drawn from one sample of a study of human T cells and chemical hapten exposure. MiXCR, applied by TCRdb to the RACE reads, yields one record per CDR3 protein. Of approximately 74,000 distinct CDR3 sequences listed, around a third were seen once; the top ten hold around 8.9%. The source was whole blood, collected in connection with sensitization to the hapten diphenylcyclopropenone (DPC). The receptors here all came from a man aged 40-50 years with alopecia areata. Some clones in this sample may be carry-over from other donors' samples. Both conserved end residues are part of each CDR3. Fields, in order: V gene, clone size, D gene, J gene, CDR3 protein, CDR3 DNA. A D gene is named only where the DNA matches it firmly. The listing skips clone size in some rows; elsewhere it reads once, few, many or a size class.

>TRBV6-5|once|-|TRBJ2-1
CASSPGGFPYNEQFF
TGTGCCAGCAGCCCAGGAGGTTTTCCCTACAATGAGCAGTTCTTC
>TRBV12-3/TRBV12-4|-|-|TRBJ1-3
CASSLGVQISGNTIYF
TGTGCCAGCAGTTTAGGGGTTCAAATCTCTGGAAACACCATATATTTT
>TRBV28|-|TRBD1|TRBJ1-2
CASSTLTGGEGYTF
TGTGCCAGCAGTACTCTGACAGGGGGGGAAGGCTACACCTTC
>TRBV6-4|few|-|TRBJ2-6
CASSDSGANVLTF
TGTGCCAGCAGTGACTCTGGGGCCAACGTCCTGACTTTC
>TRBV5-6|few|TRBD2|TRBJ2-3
CASSLAGREGTDTQYF
TGTGCCAGCAGCTTGGCCGGTCGGGAGGGTACAGATACGCAGTATTTT
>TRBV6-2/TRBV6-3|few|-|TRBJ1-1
CASSYDGEDTEAFF
TGTGCCAGCAGTTACGATGGGGAGGACACTGAAGCTTTCTTT
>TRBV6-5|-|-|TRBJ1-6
CASARSSYNSPLHF
TGTGCCAGCGCCCGTTCCTCCTATAATTCACCCCTCCACTTT
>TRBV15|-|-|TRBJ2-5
CATRVGTQETQYF
TGTGCCACCAGGGTAGGGACTCAAGAGACCCAGTACTTC
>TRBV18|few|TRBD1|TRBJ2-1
CASSPLGQNYNEQFF
TGTGCCAGCTCACCTTTGGGACAGAACTACAATGAGCAGTTCTTC
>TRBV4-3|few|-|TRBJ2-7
CASSQVGASHYEQYF
TGCGCCAGCAGCCAGGTGGGGGCATCCCACTACGAGCAGTACTTC
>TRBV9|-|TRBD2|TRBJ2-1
CASSPRLAVAGEQFF
TGTGCCAGCAGCCCCAGACTAGCGGTCGCGGGTGAGCAGTTCTTC
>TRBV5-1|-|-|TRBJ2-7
CASSFGGTDEQYF
TGCGCCAGCAGCTTTGGAGGTACCGACGAGCAGTACTTC
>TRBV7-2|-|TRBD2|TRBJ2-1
CASSQLAVSYNEQFF
TGTGCCAGCAGCCAACTAGCGGTCTCCTACAATGAGCAGTTCTTC
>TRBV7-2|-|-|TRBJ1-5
CASSSRAGNQPQHF
TGTGCCAGCAGCTCAAGGGCGGGCAATCAGCCCCAGCATTTT
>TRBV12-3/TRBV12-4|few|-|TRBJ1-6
CASSFTGPLHF
TGTGCCAGCAGTTTCACAGGACCCCTCCACTTT
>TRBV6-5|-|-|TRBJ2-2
CASSYPDGELFF
TGTGCCAGCAGTTACCCGGACGGGGAGCTGTTTTTT
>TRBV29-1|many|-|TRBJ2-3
CSVATGGTDTQYF
TGCAGCGTTGCCACAGGCGGCACAGATACGCAGTATTTT
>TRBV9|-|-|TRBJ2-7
CASSPRGLASYEQYF
TGTGCCAGCAGCCCGCGAGGACTTGCATCCTACGAGCAGTACTTC
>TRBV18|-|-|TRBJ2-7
CASSPNSIQGYLLGEQYF
TGTGCCAGCTCACCTAACTCGATCCAGGGTTACCTCCTTGGCGAGCAGTACTTC
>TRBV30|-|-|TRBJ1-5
CAWSVRGETQPQHF
TGTGCCTGGAGTGTACGGGGGGAGACCCAGCCCCAGCATTTT
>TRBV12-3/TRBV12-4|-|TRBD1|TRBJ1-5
CASTIGQGAGQPQHF
TGTGCCAGCACCATAGGACAGGGGGCCGGGCAGCCCCAGCATTTT
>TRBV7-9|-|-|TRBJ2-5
CASSPEARSQETQYF
TGTGCCAGCAGCCCAGAGGCCAGGAGCCAAGAGACCCAGTACTTC
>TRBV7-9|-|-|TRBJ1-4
CASILAGGGSEKLFF
TGTGCCAGCATCTTAGCTGGCGGTGGGAGTGAAAAACTGTTTTTT
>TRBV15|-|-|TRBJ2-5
CATSRWGSQETQYF
TGTGCCACCAGCCGCTGGGGAAGCCAAGAGACCCAGTACTTC
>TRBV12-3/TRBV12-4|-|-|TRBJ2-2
CASSFGGTTHTGELFF
TGTGCCAGCAGTTTCGGTGGTACTACCCACACCGGGGAGCTGTTTTTT
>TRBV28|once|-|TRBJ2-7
CASSLRSPPRTGEEDYEQYF
TGTGCCAGCAGTTTAAGATCCCCTCCCCGAACGGGGGAAGAGGACTACGAGCAGTACTTC
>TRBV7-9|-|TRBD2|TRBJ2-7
CASSSTGTSGRDAPGRQYF
TGTGCCAGCAGCTCCACCGGGACTAGCGGGAGGGACGCCCCGGGGCGGCAGTACTTC
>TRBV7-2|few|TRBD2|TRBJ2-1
CASSSRTSGRSNEQFF
TGTGCCAGCAGCTCCCGGACTAGCGGGAGGTCCAATGAGCAGTTCTTC
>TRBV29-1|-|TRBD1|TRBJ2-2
CSVLRGRDSGELFF
TGCAGCGTTTTAAGAGGTCGGGACAGCGGGGAGCTGTTTTTT
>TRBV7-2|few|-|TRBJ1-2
CASSSQDTNYGYTF
TGTGCCAGCAGCTCACAGGACACTAACTATGGCTACACCTTC
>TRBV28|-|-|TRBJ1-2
CASSWLGGVGYTF
TGTGCCAGCAGTTGGTTAGGGGGGGTTGGCTACACCTTC
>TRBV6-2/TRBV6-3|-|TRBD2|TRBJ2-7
CASSYSKGTREGREQYF
TGTGCCAGCAGTTACTCGAAAGGGACTCGGGAGGGCCGCGAGCAGTACTTC
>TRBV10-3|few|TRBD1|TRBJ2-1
CAISERQGPTHEQFF
TGTGCCATCAGTGAACGACAGGGTCCAACCCATGAGCAGTTCTTC
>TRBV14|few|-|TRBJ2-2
CASSRTRTGELFF
TGTGCCAGCAGCCGTACCCGGACCGGGGAGCTGTTTTTT
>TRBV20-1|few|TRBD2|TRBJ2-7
CSAPLSGRGEQYF
TGCAGTGCGCCCTTGAGCGGGAGGGGCGAGCAGTACTTC
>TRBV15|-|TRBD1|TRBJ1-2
CATSRGAGTGHYGYTF
TGTGCCACCAGCAGAGGAGCTGGGACAGGACACTATGGCTACACCTTC
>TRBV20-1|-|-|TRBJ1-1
CSARDHQPRDTEAFF
TGCAGTGCTAGAGATCATCAGCCTCGAGACACTGAAGCTTTCTTT
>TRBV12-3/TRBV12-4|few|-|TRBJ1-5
CASSLLDRGQPQHF
TGTGCCAGCAGTTTACTGGATCGAGGTCAGCCCCAGCATTTT
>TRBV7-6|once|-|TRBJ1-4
CASSLGEGRGEKLFF
TGTGCCAGCAGCTTAGGGGAGGGAAGAGGAGAAAAACTGTTTTTT
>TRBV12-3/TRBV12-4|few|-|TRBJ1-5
CASRSGQQPQHF
TGTGCCAGCAGAAGCGGACAGCAGCCCCAGCATTTT
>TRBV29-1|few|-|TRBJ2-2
CSVRGDRSANPNTGELFF
TGCAGCGTTAGGGGAGATCGGTCCGCAAATCCGAACACCGGGGAGCTGTTTTTT